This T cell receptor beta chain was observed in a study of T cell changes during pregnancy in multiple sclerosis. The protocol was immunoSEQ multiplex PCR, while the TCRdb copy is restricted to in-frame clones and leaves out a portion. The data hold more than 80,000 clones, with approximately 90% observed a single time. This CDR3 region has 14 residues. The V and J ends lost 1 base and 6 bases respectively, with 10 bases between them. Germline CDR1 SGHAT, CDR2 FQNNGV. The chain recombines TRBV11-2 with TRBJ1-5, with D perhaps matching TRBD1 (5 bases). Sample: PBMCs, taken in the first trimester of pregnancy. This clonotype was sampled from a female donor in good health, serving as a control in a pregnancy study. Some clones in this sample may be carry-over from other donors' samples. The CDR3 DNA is TGTGCCAGCAGCTTAGGAGCGGGGGGTCAGCCCCAGCATTTT. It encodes CASSLGAGGQPQHF.